A selection of T cell receptor beta chains follows, all from one sample in a study of OX40 agonist ivuxolimab in advanced cancers. TCRdb keeps only in-frame clones here, not all; method: immunoSEQ multiplex PCR. The sample contains fewer than 45,000 clones, about 83% of which appear only once. The source material was CD4+ or CD8+ T cells sorted from blood, sampled in a trial of the OX40 agonist ivuxolimab. The source of these receptors is an adult with an advanced solid tumor such as melanoma, head and neck, liver or kidney cancer. The CDR3 runs from the conserved cysteine through the conserved F or W. The D gene is left open where the match is weak. Clone size is stated in some rows and not others, as once, few, many or a class when expanded.

clone size,J gene,V gene,D gene,CDR3 protein,CDR3 DNA
once,TRBJ2-7,TRBV10-3,-,CATGQNYEQYF,TGTGCCACCGGACAGAACTACGAGCAGTACTTC
-,TRBJ2-5,TRBV6-1,-,CASSEAGQETQYF,TGTGCCAGCAGTGAAGCGGGGCAAGAGACCCAGTACTTC
-,TRBJ2-7,TRBV6-5,TRBD1,CASGDRDEQYF,TGTGCCAGCGGGGACAGGGACGAGCAGTACTTC
once,TRBJ2-1,TRBV7-9,TRBD1,CASSPPGRGLNEQFF,TGTGCCAGCAGCCCCCCCGGCAGGGGGCTTAATGAGCAGTTCTTC
-,TRBJ1-2,TRBV5-6,TRBD1,CASSWGTENYGYTF,TGTGCCAGCAGCTGGGGGACAGAAAACTATGGCTACACCTTC
-,TRBJ2-2,TRBV7-7,-,CASSLGSGRNTGELFF,TGTGCTAGCAGCTTAGGCAGTGGGAGGAACACCGGGGAGCTGTTTTTT
-,TRBJ2-1,TRBV4-1,TRBD2,CASSSLRTSGYNEQFF,TGCGCCAGCAGCTCACTTCGGACTAGCGGTTACAATGAGCAGTTCTTC
-,TRBJ2-3,TRBV5-5,TRBD2,CASSSQFVTSGASDTQYF,TGTGCCAGCAGCTCCCAGTTTGTAACTAGCGGGGCATCAGATACGCAGTATTTT
-,TRBJ2-7,TRBV5-1,-,CASSTGGYEQYF,TGCGCCAGCAGCACAGGAGGCTACGAGCAGTACTTC
-,TRBJ1-3,TRBV15,-,CATGGGYGNTIYF,TGTGCCACCGGCGGGGGGTATGGAAACACCATATATTTT
-,TRBJ1-5,TRBV28,TRBD1,CASSLTGGSNQPQHF,TGTGCCAGCAGTTTAACAGGGGGAAGCAATCAGCCCCAGCATTTT
-,TRBJ2-7,TRBV10-3,TRBD1,CAIRDGTGDYEQYF,TGTGCCATCAGGGACGGGACAGGGGATTACGAGCAGTACTTC
-,TRBJ2-2,TRBV27,-,CASSLPGLSANTGELFF,TGTGCCAGCAGTCTACCGGGACTTTCCGCGAACACCGGGGAGCTGTTTTTT
-,TRBJ1-1,TRBV15,-,CATSLSENTEAFF,TGTGCCACCAGTCTCTCCGAGAACACTGAAGCTTTCTTT
-,TRBJ2-1,TRBV6-1,TRBD2,CASSEAGGIYNEQFF,TGTGCCAGCAGTGAAGCGGGAGGGATCTACAATGAGCAGTTCTTC
-,TRBJ2-1,TRBV25-1,TRBD2,CASSERAGGYNEQFF,TGTGCCAGCAGTGAACGAGCGGGAGGGTACAATGAGCAGTTCTTC
few,TRBJ1-4,TRBV7-8,-,CASSYSDRSGKKLFF,TGTGCCAGCAGCTACTCTGACAGGTCGGGAAAAAAACTGTTTTTT
once,TRBJ1-1,TRBV19,-,CASILPGAQGTEAFF,TGTGCCAGTATTCTACCCGGGGCTCAGGGGACTGAAGCTTTCTTT
-,TRBJ2-1,TRBV6-5,TRBD2,CASSYRERGVRFF,TGTGCCAGCAGTTATAGGGAGCGGGGGGTTAGGTTCTTC
once,TRBJ1-1,TRBV5-6,-,CASSSPSGRGENTEAFF,TGTGCCAGCAGCTCTCCCTCGGGGCGTGGGGAGAACACTGAAGCTTTCTTT
-,TRBJ2-3,TRBV5-1,TRBD2,CASSWGLAGVRYTDTQYF,TGCGCCAGCAGCTGGGGACTAGCGGGAGTAAGATACACAGATACGCAGTATTTT
-,TRBJ2-2,TRBV7-6,-,CASSPFEPAVLNTGELFF,TGTGCCAGCAGCCCATTTGAGCCGGCCGTACTGAACACCGGGGAGCTGTTTTTT